This T cell receptor beta chain is from a study of T cells in Graves' hyperthyroidism and ophthalmopathy. Germline loops: CDR1 ENHRY, CDR2 SYGVKD. V shed 5 bases, J shed 0 bases, and the junction held 6 bases outside the gene matches. The CDR3 sequence is 15 residues long. TCR beta CDR3 regions were amplified from RNA. The HTBI primer set was used in a first-round RT-PCR of the TCR CDR3. TCRdb reprocessed the multiplex PCR reads via MiXCR and lists one record per CDR3 protein. The table shows 600,000 to 650,000 distinct CDR3 sequences, with 20% occurring only once. The TCR was taken from a man aged 25-40 years with Graves' ophthalmopathy. V gene TRBV10-3 combines with J gene TRBJ1-1; the match to TRBD1 covers 7 bases. Sequences were obtained from blood. CDR3 sequence (DNA): TGTGCCATCAGTCTAAGGACAGGAGTGAACACTGAAGCTTTCTTT. This encodes CAISLRTGVNTEAFF.